This T cell receptor beta chain originates from a study of cytomegalovirus exposure and HLA in healthy donors. The PCR was carried out with 60 Vbeta primers and 13 Jbeta primers. Profiled with immunoSEQ multiplex PCR; TCRdb holds only in-frame clones, not every one. The sample holds 200,000 to 250,000 clones, around 89% seen once. Study-level results: Accurate HLA-A and HLA-B prediction from TCR beta sequences was reported for most subjects. The classifier, whose performance was assessed in both the original and validation cohorts, reportedly diagnosed cytomegalovirus status with high specificity and sensitivity.

On this clone: Its antigen is unidentified.

Germline V CDR1 and CDR2: SEHNR, FQNEAQ (reference sequence). Trimming cost V 5 bases and J 3 bases; bases outside gene matches: 1. The CDR3 loop spans 14 amino acids. This sequence was found in a woman aged 18 to 35 in good health and CMV-seronegative. The chain is built from TRBV7-9 and TRBJ2-7, with 13 bases fitting TRBD2. Sequences were obtained from PBMCs. The CDR3 region has the DNA TGTGCCAGCAGCACTAGCGGGGGGGTCTACGAGCAGTACTTC. This gives the protein CASSTSGGVYEQYF.